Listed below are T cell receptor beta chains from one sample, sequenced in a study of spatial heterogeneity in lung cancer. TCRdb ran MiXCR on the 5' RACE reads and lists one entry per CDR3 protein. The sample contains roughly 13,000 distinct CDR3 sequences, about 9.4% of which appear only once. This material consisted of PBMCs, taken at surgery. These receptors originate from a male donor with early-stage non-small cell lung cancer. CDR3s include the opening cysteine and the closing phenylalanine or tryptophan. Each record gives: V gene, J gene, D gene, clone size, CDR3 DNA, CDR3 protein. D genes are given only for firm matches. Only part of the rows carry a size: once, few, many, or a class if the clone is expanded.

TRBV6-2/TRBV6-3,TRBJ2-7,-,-,TGTGCCAGCAGTTACTCGGGCACATACGAGCAGTACTTC,CASSYSGTYEQYF
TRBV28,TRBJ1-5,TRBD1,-,TGTGCCAGCAGTCAACAGGGGAGTCAGCCCCAGCATTTT,CASSQQGSQPQHF
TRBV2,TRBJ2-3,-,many,TGTGCCAGCAGTGATAGAGGGACCGAAGGAGATACGCAGTATTTT,CASSDRGTEGDTQYF
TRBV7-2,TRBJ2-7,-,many,TGTGCCAGCAGCTTAGAATCCGGGGGGCGAACATCGTACGAGCAGTACTTC,CASSLESGGRTSYEQYF
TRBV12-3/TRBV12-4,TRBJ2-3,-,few,TGTGCCAGCAGTTTTTACGTAGCCACAGATACGCAGTATTTT,CASSFYVATDTQYF
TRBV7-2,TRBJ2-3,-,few,TGTGCCAGCAGCTTTCAGGGGGGTCCAGGATCCCTAACGGATACGCAGTATTTT,CASSFQGGPGSLTDTQYF
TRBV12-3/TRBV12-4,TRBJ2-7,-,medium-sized,TGTGCCAGCAGTTTAGGGGTCTTCGAGCAGTACTTC,CASSLGVFEQYF
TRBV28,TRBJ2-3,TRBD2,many,TGTGCCAGCAAGGACGGGGCGGGAGGGGGAGATACGCAGTATTTT,CASKDGAGGGDTQYF
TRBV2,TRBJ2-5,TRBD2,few,TGTGCCAGCGTGGCAGGGAGGGAAGAGACCCAGTACTTC,CASVAGREETQYF
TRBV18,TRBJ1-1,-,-,TGTGCCAGCTCACCATCAGGAACATACGTGCCAGCTTTCTTT,CASSPSGTYVPAFF
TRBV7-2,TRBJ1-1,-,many,TGTGCCAGCAGCTTGAGAAGCGGAACTCGGGGGGCTTTCTTT,CASSLRSGTRGAFF
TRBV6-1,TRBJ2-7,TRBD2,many,TGTGCCAGCAGTAGGCGGGAGAACGGCTACGAGCAGTACTTC,CASSRRENGYEQYF
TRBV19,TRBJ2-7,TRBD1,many,TGTGCCAGTAGTCCGAGGACAGGGCGGACGGGTGAGCAGTACTTC,CASSPRTGRTGEQYF
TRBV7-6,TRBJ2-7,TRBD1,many,TGTGCCAGCAGCCAATCCCAGGGGGATAGAGAGCAGTACTTC,CASSQSQGDREQYF
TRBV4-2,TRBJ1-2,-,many,TGTGCCAGCCAGTCCCCAGGGACCATATATGGCTACACCTTC,CASQSPGTIYGYTF
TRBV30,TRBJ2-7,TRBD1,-,TGTGCCTGGAGCCCAAGGGGACAGGGGGCGCAGTACTTC,CAWSPRGQGAQYF
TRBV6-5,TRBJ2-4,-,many,TGTGCCAGCAGTTCCGGGACTGGCCTTTCGTACTTC,CASSSGTGLSYF
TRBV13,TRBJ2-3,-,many,TGTGCCAGCACCCGCCGGACTGGGGGATCAGATACGCAGTATTTT,CASTRRTGGSDTQYF
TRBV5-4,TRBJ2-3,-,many,TGTGCCAGCAGCTTGGATTGGACAGACACAGATACGCAGTATTTT,CASSLDWTDTDTQYF
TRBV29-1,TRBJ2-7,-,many,TGCAGCGTTACGGGACAAGCCTACGAGCAGTACTTC,CSVTGQAYEQYF
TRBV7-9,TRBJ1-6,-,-,TGTGCCAGCAGCTCGGGCCAGGCTAATTCACCCCTCCACTTT,CASSSGQANSPLHF
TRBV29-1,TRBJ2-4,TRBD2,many,TGCAGCGCCAGGATAGCGGGAGGGGCGGAAAACATTCAGTACTTC,CSARIAGGAENIQYF
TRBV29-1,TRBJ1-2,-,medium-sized,TGCAGCGCTCAGAGGCAGGACGCTAACTATGGCTACACCTTC,CSAQRQDANYGYTF
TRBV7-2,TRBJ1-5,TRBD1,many,TGTGCCAGCAGCTCTATAGGGGGCGTCGGACCGAATCAGCCCCAGCATTTT,CASSSIGGVGPNQPQHF
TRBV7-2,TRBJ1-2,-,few,TGTGCCAGCAGCTTAGTCCCGTCTAACTATGGCTACACCTTC,CASSLVPSNYGYTF
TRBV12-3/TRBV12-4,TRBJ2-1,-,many,TGTGCCAGCAGTTTGGGACGGGGACTCCTCCAGAGCAATGAGCAGTTCTTC,CASSLGRGLLQSNEQFF
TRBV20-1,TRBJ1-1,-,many,TGCAGTGCTAGCGGTAAAGGGAAGGGGAGCACTGAAGCTTTCTTT,CSASGKGKGSTEAFF
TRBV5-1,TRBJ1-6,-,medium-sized,TGCGCCAGCAGCTTGATCAGCGGTAATTCACCCCTCCACTTT,CASSLISGNSPLHF
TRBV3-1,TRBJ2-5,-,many,TGTGCCAGCAGCCAAGAACCGCAGCTACCGCAGTACTTC,CASSQEPQLPQYF
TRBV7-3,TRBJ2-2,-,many,TGTGCCAGCAGCTCACAGGGTAGAATCGGCGGGGAGCTGTTTTTT,CASSSQGRIGGELFF
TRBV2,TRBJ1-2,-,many,TGTGCCAGCAGTGACCGGTACGGGTATGGCTACACCTTC,CASSDRYGYGYTF
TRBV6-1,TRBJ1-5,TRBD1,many,TGTGCCAGCAGTGGGACAGGGGGAAGTCAGCCCCAGCATTTT,CASSGTGGSQPQHF
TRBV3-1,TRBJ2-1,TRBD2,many,TGTGCCAGCAGCCAAGGAGCGGGAGTCTATGAGCAGTTCTTC,CASSQGAGVYEQFF
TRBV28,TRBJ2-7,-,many,TGTGCCAGCTTGAGTTTAGGCGGGAAGTTCGAGCAGTACTTC,CASLSLGGKFEQYF
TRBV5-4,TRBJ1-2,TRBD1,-,TGTGCCAGCAGCATCGACAGGGGCTATGGCTACACCTTC,CASSIDRGYGYTF
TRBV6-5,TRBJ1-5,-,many,TGTGCCAGCGCAGAATATAGCAATCAGCCCCAGCATTTT,CASAEYSNQPQHF
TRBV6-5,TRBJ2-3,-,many,TGTGCCAGCACCCAGACAGGCACAGATACGCAGTATTTT,CASTQTGTDTQYF
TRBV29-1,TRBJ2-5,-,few,TGCAGCGTCCGACACGGGCAGCAAGAGACCCAGTACTTC,CSVRHGQQETQYF
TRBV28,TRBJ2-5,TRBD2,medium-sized,TGTGCCAGCAGTCCAGGGACTAGCGGGTATTCGTACCAAGAGACCCAGTACTTC,CASSPGTSGYSYQETQYF
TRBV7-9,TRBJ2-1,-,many,TGTGCCAGCAGCTTGGGCACGAGCTCCTACAATGAGCAGTTCTTC,CASSLGTSSYNEQFF
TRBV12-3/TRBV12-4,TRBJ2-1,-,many,TGTGCCAGCAGTCTACTCGGGTATGAGCAGTTCTTC,CASSLLGYEQFF
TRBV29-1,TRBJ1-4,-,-,TGCAGCGTTGAAGTTTCGGGCCAGAACGGACTGTTTTTT,CSVEVSGQNGLFF